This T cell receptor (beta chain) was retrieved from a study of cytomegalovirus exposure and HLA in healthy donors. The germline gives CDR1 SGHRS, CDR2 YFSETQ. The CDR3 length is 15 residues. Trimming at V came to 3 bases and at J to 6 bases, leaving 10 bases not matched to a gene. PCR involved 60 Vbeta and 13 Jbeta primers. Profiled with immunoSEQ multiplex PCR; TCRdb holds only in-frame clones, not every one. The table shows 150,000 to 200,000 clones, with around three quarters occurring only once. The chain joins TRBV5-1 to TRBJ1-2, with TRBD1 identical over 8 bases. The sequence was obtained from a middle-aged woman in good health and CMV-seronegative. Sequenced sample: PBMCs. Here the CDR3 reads CASSSGTGLANGYTF. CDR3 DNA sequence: TGCGCCAGCAGCTCTGGGACAGGCCTAGCGAATGGCTACACCTTC.